This entry describes one T cell receptor (beta chain). Trimming pared 3 bases from V and 2 bases from J, leaving 11 bases between. This CDR3 has 14 residues. Germline CDR1 and CDR2: LNHNV and YYDKDF (reference sequence). TCRdb ran MiXCR on the 5' RACE reads and lists one entry per CDR3 protein. The table has about 220,000 distinct CDR3 sequences, approximately 3.3% seen once; the top ten hold around 3.3%. This entry belongs to a study of T cells after yellow fever vaccination. The sample was CD4+ T cells sorted from PBMCs, taken 10 days after the yellow fever booster vaccination. This chain links TRBV15 with TRBJ2-7; maybe TRBD1 (5 bases). The origin of this receptor is a man aged 18 to 30 who received the YFV17D yellow fever vaccine. CDR3 sequence: CATSRDQGPYEQYF. DNA of the CDR3: TGTGCCACCAGCAGGGATCAGGGCCCCTACGAGCAGTACTTC.